This T cell receptor (beta chain) was documented in a study of tumor-infiltrating lymphocytes in primary liver carcinoma. Study information: The patients presented with primary liver carcinoma, which was managed through surgical resection.

Points from the study as a whole: Tumors carried a top-250-clone fraction significantly exceeding that of blood (p = 0.039). Tumor region pairs shared more overlap than did tumor-adjacent and tumor-blood pairs.

The blood RNA (from unsorted whole blood) was obtained, and germline DNA was also extracted. These patients lived with chronic HBV infection and had never been treated. Starting from 500 ng of total RNA, TCR beta cDNA was produced with a primer in the constant region. Slightly modified ARM-PCR served as the procedure for the TCR beta libraries. These libraries came from three rounds of nested multiplex PCR. For around 9 cycles apiece, the opening two PCR rounds ran with TRBV1-TRBV30 forward primers and a C-beta reverse primer. TCRdb analysed the multiplex PCR reads with MiXCR anew, one entry per CDR3 protein. The data contain roughly 180,000 distinct CDR3 sequences, about 60% of them singletons. The V segment lost 7 bases and the J segment 6 bases; nucleotides outside the gene matches: 11. CDR1 and CDR2 (germline): ENHRY, SYGVKD. The CDR3 covers 14 residues. This clonotype was recorded only once. Its antigen remains unidentified. A much larger clone is a single base away; this may be a read error.

This TCR derives from a man aged 35 to 55 with primary liver carcinoma and hepatitis B virus infection. The chain joins TRBV10-3 to TRBJ1-2; TRBD1 matches at 7 bases. The sample comprised peripheral blood. The CDR3 is CAINAIRDSHGYTF. In DNA form, the CDR3 reads TGTGCCATCAATGCAATCCGGGACAGCCATGGCTACACCTTC.